The present entry profiles one T cell receptor (beta chain) with its context. Its antigen is currently not known. No much larger clone is present one base from it, and per-base qualities are unavailable. A single peripheral blood draw of approximately 100 mL on average was collected from each donor into heparinised tubes. A BD FACSAria II and a panel including CD45RO, CCR7, CD25, CD127, CD95 and CD27 were used to sort naive, central memory, regulatory and stem cell-like memory CD4+ T cells. A purity above 98% was achieved for all sorted populations. PBMCs were isolated right away by Lymphoprep density gradient centrifugation and were stained directly, without culture. To minimize batch effects, samples were stained and sorted in pairs, one healthy donor with one patient per experiment. This sample is part of a study of beta chain features in type 1 diabetes (dated by TCRdb to the late 2010s). Broadly, across the study: Patients and healthy donors did not differ in mean age, gender distribution, total cell number or subset yield. Across all samples, 90 million to 130 million sorted cells were examined, and cell number per subset correlated strongly with RNA yield. The study compared the TCRB repertoires of sorted circulating CD4+ T cell subsets in recently diagnosed type 1 diabetes patients with those in matched healthy donors. Regulatory and stem cell-like memory subsets were isolated from only 8 patients and roughly eight healthy donors, whereas naive and central memory subsets came from all 30 or so donors.

Results and caveats for the whole study, not just this receptor: Only small numbers of individuals were included in the HLA sub-analyses, which left unresolved whether HLA type had any influence on TCRB rearrangement. Sequencing cDNA rather than genomic DNA could over-represent highly expressing activated cells, although activation and CD3 levels did not differ between groups. Naive, central memory and regulatory TCRB repertoires appeared to be more similar among patients than among healthy donors. In all four CD4+ subsets, TCRB CDR3 length was moderately but significantly shorter in type 1 diabetes patients. At VDJ recombination sites, patients with type 1 diabetes made fewer insertions and deleted more nucleotides, a pattern implying thymic rearrangement abnormalities. PCR might favor shorter templates, but patient and control samples were amplified and corrected together, so any skew would affect both groups equally.

All of the isolated RNA was reverse transcribed with the High Capacity cDNA Reverse Transcription Kit, so expressed TCRB transcripts were sequenced. Naive, central memory and regulatory T cell samples underwent deep immunoSEQ sequencing, averaging about 3.5 million total reads per sample. Sorted cells were lysed in RLT buffer, and RNA was extracted using DNase-treated RNeasy Micro or Mini kits according to cell number. Each cell subset was processed separately to prevent cross-contamination, with patient and healthy donor samples processed together. TCRB sequences were amplified from cDNA with the immunoSEQ multiplex PCR, producing 87-bp fragments spanning the CDR3 region. The amplicons were sequenced using the Illumina HiSeq platform. As for the authors' bioinformatics: PCR bias was corrected computationally using synthetic template baselines, and reads within Hamming distance 2 were collapsed, with unmergeable singletons discarded. Reads were aligned against IMGT so that V, D and J genes, CDR3 length and insertions or deletions at six rearrangement sites could be assigned. Within each subset, clonotype counts were normalized to the number of sorted cells before true diversity and Gini coefficients were calculated with the tcR R package. Repertoire sharing was quantified using the overlap coefficient calculated on TCRB nucleotide sequences. Out-of-frame TCRB sequences from naive cells were analyzed to stand in for the pre-selection repertoire. Entries here come from immuneACCESS through TCRdb and include only in-frame sequences with V and J called. Some clones fail to appear in such tables; in the studies checked, an unresolved V gene covers under half of the shortfall, and the cause of the remainder is unknown. The V and J calls and clone size are taken from that table; D and trimming were inferred from the DNA. This sample has about 270,000 clones in its table, and around 14% of those were observed once. The top ten clonotypes cover more than 0.02% of the sample.

Input material: naive CD4+ T cells from blood. Sample cell subset or site, as interpreted from the label and publication: true naive CD4+ T cells. The receptor was isolated from a woman in her thirties or forties in good health.

The DNA reads TGTGCCAGCCTAAGTCAGGCTCCCGTCGAGCAGTACTTC. The translation is CASLSQAPVEQYF. The V and J segments used are TRBV6-1 and TRBJ2-7; the D gene cannot be named for sure. The CDR3 has 13 amino acids, counting the end cysteine and phenylalanine. Only CDR3 DNA remains: 39 bases, in frame from the first base. Taken from the germline V gene, the CDR1 and CDR2 loops are MNHNS and SASEGT. At the junction V is shortened by 8 bases and J by 6 bases, with 17 bases in between.